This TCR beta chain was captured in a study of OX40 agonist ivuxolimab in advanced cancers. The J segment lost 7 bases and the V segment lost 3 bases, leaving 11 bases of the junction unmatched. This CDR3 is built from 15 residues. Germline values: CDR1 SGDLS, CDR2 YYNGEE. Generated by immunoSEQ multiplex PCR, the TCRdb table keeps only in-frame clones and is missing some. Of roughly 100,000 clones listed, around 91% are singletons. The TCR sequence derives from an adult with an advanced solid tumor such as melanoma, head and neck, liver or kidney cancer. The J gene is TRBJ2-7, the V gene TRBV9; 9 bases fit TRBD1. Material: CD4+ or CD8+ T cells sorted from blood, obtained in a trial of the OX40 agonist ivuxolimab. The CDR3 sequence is CASSAGTGILREQYF. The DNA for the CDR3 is TGTGCCAGCAGCGCGGGGACAGGGATACTACGAGAGCAGTACTTC.